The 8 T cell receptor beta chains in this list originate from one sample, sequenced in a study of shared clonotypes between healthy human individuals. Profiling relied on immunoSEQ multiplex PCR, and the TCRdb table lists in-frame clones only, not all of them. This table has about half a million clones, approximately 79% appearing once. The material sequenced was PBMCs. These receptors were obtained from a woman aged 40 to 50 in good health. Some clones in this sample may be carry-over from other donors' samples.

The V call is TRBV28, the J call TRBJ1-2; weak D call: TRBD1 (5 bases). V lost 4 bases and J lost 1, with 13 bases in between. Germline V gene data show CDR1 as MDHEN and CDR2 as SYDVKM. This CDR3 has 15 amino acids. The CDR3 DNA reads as TGTGCCAGCAGTTCCCTTTTTGACAGTAACTATGGCTACACCTTC. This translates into CASSSLFDSNYGYTF.

This chain's CDR3 is CASTKGAGLTDTQYF. The CDR3 DNA reads as TGTGCCAGTACCAAGGGGGCAGGTTTAACAGATACGCAGTATTTT. This sequence joins TRBV28 and TRBJ2-3; 7 bases fit TRBD1. The length of the CDR3 is 15 residues. After removal of 9 bases from V and 3 bases from J, the junction contained 12 bases not matched to a gene. CDR1 is MDHEN and CDR2 is SYDVKM in the germline V gene.

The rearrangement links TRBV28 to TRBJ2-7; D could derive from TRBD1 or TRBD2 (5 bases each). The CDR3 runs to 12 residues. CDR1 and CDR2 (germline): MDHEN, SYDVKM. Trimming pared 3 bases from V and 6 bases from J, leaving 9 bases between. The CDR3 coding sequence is TGTGCCAGCAGTTTGTTAGGGACCGAGCAGTACTTC. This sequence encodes CASSLLGTEQYF.

The DNA of the CDR3 is TGTGCCACCAGCAGGGTCCGGACACTTCAAGAGACCCAGTACTTC. It translates to CATSRVRTLQETQYF. This chain uses TRBV15 with TRBJ2-5; TRBD1 is a possible D gene (5 bases). V was clipped by 3 bases and J by 2 bases, with 13 bases between them. The CDR3 consists of 15 residues. Germline V CDR1 and CDR2: LNHNV, YYDKDF (reference sequence).

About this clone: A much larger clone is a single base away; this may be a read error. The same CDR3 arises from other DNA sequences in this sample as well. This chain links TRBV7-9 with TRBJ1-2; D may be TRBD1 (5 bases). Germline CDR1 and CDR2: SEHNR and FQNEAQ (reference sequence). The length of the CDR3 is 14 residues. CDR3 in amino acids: CASSLMSGVGGYTF. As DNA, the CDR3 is TGCGCCAGCAGCTTAATGTCGGGGGTCGGTGGCTACACCTTC.

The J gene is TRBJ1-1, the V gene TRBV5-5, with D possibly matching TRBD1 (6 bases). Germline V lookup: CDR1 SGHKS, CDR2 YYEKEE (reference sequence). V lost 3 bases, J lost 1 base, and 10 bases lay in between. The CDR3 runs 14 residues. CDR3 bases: TGTGCCAGCAGCTCCGACAGGACGAACACTGAAGCTTTCTTT. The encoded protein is CASSSDRTNTEAFF.

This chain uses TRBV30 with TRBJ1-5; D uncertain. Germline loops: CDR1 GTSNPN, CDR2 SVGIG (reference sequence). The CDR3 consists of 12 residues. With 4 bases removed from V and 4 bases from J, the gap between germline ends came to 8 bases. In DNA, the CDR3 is TGTGCCTGGAACGTGGGGAATCAGCCCCAGCATTTT. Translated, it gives CAWNVGNQPQHF.

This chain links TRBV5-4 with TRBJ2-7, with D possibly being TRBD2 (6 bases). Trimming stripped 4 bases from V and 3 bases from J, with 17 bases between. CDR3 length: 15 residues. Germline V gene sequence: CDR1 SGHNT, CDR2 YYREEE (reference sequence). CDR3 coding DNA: TGTGCCAGCAGCCCGGGGGAAAACTATTACTACGAGCAGTACTTC. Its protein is CASSPGENYYYEQYF.